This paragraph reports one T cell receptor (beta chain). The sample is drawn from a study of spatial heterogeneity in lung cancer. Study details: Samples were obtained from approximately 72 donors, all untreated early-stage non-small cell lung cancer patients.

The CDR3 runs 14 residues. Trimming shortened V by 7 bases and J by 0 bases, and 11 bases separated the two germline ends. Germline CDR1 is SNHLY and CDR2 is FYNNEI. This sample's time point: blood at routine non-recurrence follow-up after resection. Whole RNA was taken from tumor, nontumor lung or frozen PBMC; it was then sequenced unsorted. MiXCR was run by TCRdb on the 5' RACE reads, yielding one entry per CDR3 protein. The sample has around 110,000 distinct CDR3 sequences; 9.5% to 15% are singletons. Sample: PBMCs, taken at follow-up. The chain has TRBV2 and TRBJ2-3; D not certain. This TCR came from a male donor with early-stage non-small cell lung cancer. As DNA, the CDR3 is TGTGCCAGCATAGCAGTAGCTAGCACAGATACGCAGTATTTT. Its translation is CASIAVASTDTQYF.